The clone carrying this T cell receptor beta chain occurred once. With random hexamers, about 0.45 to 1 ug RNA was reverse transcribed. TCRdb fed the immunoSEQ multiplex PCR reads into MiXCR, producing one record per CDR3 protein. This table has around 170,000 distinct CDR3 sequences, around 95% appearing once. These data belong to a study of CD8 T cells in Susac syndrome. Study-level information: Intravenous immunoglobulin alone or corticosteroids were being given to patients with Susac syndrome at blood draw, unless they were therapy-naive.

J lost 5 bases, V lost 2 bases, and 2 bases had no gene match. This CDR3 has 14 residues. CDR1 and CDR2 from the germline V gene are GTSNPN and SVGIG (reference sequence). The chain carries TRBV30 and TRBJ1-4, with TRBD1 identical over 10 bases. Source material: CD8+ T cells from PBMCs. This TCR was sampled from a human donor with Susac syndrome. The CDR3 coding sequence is TGTGCCTGGAGTAGGACAGGGGGGAATGAAAAACTGTTTTTT. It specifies CAWSRTGGNEKLFF.